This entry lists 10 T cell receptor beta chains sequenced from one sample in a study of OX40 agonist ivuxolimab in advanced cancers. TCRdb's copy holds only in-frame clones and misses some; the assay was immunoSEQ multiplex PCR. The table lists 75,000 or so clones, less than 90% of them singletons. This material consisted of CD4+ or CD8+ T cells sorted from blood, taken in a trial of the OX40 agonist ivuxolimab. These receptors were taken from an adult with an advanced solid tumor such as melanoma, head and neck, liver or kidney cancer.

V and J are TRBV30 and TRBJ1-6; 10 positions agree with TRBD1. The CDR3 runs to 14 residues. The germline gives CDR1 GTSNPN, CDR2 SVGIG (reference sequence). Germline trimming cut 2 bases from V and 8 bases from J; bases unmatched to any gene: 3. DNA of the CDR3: TGTGCCTGGAGTTCCGGGACAGGGGATTCACCCCTCCACTTT. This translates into CAWSSGTGDSPLHF.

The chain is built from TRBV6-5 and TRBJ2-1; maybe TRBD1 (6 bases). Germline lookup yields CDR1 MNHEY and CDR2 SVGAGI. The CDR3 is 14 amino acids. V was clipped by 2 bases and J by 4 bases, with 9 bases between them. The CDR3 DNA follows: TGTGCCAGCAGTTACGGGGGCTCGTACAATGAGCAGTTCTTC. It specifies CASSYGGSYNEQFF.

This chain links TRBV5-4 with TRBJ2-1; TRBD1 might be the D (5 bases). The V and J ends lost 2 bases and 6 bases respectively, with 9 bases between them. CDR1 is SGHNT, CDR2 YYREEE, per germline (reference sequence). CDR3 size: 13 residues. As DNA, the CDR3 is TGTGCCAGCAGCTTCCCAGGGTTCAATGAGCAGTTCTTC. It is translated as CASSFPGFNEQFF.

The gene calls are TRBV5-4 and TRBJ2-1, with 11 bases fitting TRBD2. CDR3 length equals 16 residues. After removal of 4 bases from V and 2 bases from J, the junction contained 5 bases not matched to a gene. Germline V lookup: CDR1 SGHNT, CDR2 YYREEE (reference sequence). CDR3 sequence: CASSKGTSGAYNEQFF. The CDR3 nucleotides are TGTGCCAGCAGCAAAGGGACTAGCGGCGCCTACAATGAGCAGTTCTTC.

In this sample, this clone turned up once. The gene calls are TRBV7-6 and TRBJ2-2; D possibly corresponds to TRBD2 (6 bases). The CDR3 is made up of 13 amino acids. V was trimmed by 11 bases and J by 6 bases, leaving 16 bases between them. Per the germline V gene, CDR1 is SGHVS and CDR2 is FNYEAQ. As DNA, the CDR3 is TGTGCCGCAGGGCGGGGAGCTGCCGGGGAGCTGTTTTTT. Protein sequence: CAAGRGAAGELFF.

CDR3: CASSQDAGVRGEQYF. The CDR3 nucleotides read TGCGCCAGCAGCCAAGATGCAGGGGTTCGTGGCGAGCAGTACTTC. V usage is TRBV4-3 and J usage is TRBJ2-7, with D perhaps matching TRBD1 (6 bases). This CDR3 is built from 15 residues. Germline loops: CDR1 LGHNA, CDR2 YSLEER. V was cut by 0 bases and J by 6 bases, with 15 bases left in between.

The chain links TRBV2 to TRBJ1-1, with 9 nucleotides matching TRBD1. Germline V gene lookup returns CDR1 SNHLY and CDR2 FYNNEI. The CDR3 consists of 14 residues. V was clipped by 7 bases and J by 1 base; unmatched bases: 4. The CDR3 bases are TGTGCCAGCAAGGGGACAGGGAGGAACACTGAAGCTTTCTTT. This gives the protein CASKGTGRNTEAFF. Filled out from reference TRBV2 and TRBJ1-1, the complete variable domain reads EPEVTQTPSHQVTQMGQEVILRCVPISNHLYFYWYRQILGQKVEFLVSFYNNEISEKSEIFDDQFSVERPDGSNFTLKIRSTKLEDSAMYFCASKGTGRNTEAFFGQGTRLTVV.

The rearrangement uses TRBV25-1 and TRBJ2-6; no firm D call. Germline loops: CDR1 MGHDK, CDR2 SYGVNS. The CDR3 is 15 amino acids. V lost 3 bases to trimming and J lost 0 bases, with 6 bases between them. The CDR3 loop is CASSDSSSGANVLTF. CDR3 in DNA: TGTGCCAGCAGTGACAGTTCCTCTGGGGCCAACGTCCTGACTTTC. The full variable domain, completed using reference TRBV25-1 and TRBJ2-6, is EADIYQTPRYLVIGTGKKITLECSQTMGHDKMYWYQQDPGMELHLIHYSYGVNSTEKGDLSSESTVSRIRTEHFPLTLESARPSHTSQYLCASSDSSSGANVLTFGAGSRLTVL.

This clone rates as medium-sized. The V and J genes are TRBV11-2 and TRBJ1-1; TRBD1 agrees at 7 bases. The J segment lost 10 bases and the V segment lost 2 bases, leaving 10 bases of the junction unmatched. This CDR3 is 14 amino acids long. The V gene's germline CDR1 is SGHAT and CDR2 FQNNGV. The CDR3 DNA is TGTGCCAGCAGCTTATGGGGACAGCGATATGTAGCTTTCTTT. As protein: CASSLWGQRYVAFF.

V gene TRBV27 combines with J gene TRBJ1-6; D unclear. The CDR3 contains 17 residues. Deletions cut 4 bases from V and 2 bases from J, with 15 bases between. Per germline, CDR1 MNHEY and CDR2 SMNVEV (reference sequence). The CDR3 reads CASSSPYLGPYNSPLHF. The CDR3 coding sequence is TGTGCCAGCAGTTCGCCTTATCTAGGGCCCTATAATTCACCCCTCCACTTT.